These T cell receptor beta chains were read from a single sample in a study of T-cell memory formation after mild COVID-19. TCRdb processed the 5' RACE reads anew with MiXCR; each CDR3 protein has one entry. This table holds approximately 290,000 distinct CDR3 sequences, around 8% found once. The sample consisted of PBMCs or a T cell subset sorted from them (not recorded which). The source of these receptors is a man in his late teens or twenties who had mild COVID-19 (a few samples of this study predate the infection). Cell type and time point are not known. Both conserved end residues are part of each CDR3. Each record gives: J gene, V gene, D gene, clone size, CDR3 protein. D genes are given only for firm matches. The listing skips clone size in some rows; elsewhere it reads once, few, many or a size class.

>TRBJ2-1|TRBV7-3|TRBD2|many
CASSFSGDYNEQFF
>TRBJ2-2|TRBV4-2|TRBD1|-
CASSPRTGGNTGELFF
>TRBJ1-1|TRBV5-6|TRBD1|few
CASSAGGTGKREAFF
>TRBJ1-2|TRBV20-1|TRBD1|-
CSARDWTGGSYGYTF
>TRBJ1-3|TRBV5-1|-|-
CASSPDVRLSGNTIYF
>TRBJ2-5|TRBV7-9|-|-
CASSLAGAIFQETQYF
>TRBJ1-5|TRBV18|-|many
CASSPPGAVDQPQHF
>TRBJ2-1|TRBV20-1|TRBD2|few
CSARQPDGGDNEQFF
>TRBJ2-3|TRBV20-1|-|few
CSAPLRGGPGDTQYF
>TRBJ2-4|TRBV7-8|TRBD1|many
CASSRRTRDRGNIQYF
>TRBJ2-5|TRBV18|-|-
CASSPGQGPGETQYF
>TRBJ2-3|TRBV27|-|many
CASTAGPTDTQYF
>TRBJ2-5|TRBV5-1|TRBD2|few
CASSLGLAGLEQETQYF
>TRBJ1-5|TRBV6-6|-|-
CASSKQDSNQPQHF
>TRBJ2-7|TRBV6-2/TRBV6-3|-|few
CASSYMGRYEQYF
>TRBJ2-1|TRBV20-1|TRBD2|few
CSADTSGGFNEQFF
>TRBJ1-1|TRBV3-1|-|many
CASSPPPNTEAFF
>TRBJ2-7|TRBV7-8|-|-
CASSLGSPPEQYF
>TRBJ1-2|TRBV19|-|-
CDSKKGVEGYTF
>TRBJ1-2|TRBV20-1|-|many
CSAQPEGGGYGYTF
>TRBJ2-1|TRBV5-6|TRBD1|few
CASEGQGPNEQFF
>TRBJ1-2|TRBV7-2|-|few
CASSLVWGGNYGYTF
>TRBJ2-1|TRBV12-3/TRBV12-4|-|few
CASSISDSGRYNEQFF
>TRBJ1-2|TRBV5-1|TRBD1|few
CASSLGQGAGYTF
>TRBJ2-5|TRBV5-1|-|many
CASSFQASAQETQYF
>TRBJ2-3|TRBV6-4|TRBD2|few
CASSVAGPTDTQYF
>TRBJ1-6|TRBV5-1|-|-
CASSFGESSYNSPLHF
>TRBJ1-1|TRBV6-5|TRBD1|many
CASRLGFQGAVEAFF
>TRBJ1-4|TRBV30|-|-
CAWSVLRVNEKLFF
>TRBJ1-4|TRBV5-1|-|many
CASSTYTGTENEKLFF
>TRBJ2-3|TRBV20-1|-|-
CSAPGLDTQYF
>TRBJ2-3|TRBV4-2|TRBD2|many
CASSHISGGSTDTQYF
>TRBJ1-1|TRBV6-5|TRBD1|-
CASSPGTGYTEAFF
>TRBJ2-2|TRBV4-1|-|few
CASSQGRGDTGELFF
>TRBJ2-7|TRBV5-1|-|-
CASSFNVLDEQYF
>TRBJ2-7|TRBV5-1|-|-
CASSPAVNSYEQYF
>TRBJ2-7|TRBV18|-|few
CASSPSQGPYEQYF
>TRBJ1-5|TRBV6-2/TRBV6-3|TRBD1|once
CASSPGQGIGQPQHF
>TRBJ2-4|TRBV7-9|TRBD1|-
CASSPGDRPKNIQYF
>TRBJ2-7|TRBV6-5|-|-
CASSYSESYEQYF
>TRBJ2-1|TRBV20-1|TRBD2|many
CSVLYGGAYNEQFF
>TRBJ1-1|TRBV6-2/TRBV6-3|-|many
CAIRQTNTEAFF
>TRBJ2-3|TRBV7-2|-|-
CASSPRWQVGRDTQYF
>TRBJ1-5|TRBV4-1|-|many
CASSQAPGNQPQHF
>TRBJ1-2|TRBV9|-|-
CASSGGIPGNGYTF